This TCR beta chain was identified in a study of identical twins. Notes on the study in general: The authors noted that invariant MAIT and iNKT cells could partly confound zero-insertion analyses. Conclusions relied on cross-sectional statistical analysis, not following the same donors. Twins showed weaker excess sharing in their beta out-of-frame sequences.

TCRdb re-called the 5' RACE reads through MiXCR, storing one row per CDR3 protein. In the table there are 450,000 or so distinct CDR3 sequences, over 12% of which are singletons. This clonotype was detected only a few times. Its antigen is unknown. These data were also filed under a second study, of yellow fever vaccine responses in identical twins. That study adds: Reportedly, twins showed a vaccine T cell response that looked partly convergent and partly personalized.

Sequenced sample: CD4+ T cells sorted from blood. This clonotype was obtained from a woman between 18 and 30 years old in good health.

DNA of the CDR3: TGCAGTGCTAGTAATCCAGCTAGCGGGAGGGTGGAGACCCAGTACTTC. Translated, it gives CSASNPASGRVETQYF. The chain has TRBV20-1 and TRBJ2-5; 12 nucleotides agree with TRBD2. Germline values: CDR1 DFQATT, CDR2 SNEGSKA (reference sequence). Losses at the gene ends were 3 bases for V and 5 bases for J; bases not matched to a gene: 10. This CDR3 contains 16 residues.